This entry is about one T cell receptor (beta chain). The germline gives CDR1 MDHEN, CDR2 SYDVKM. The CDR3 contains 14 residues. Germline trimming cut 5 bases from V and 0 bases from J; bases unmatched to any gene: 4. The sample belongs to a study of blood T cell repertoires in COVID-19. Overall study context: T cells, B-cell-depleted T cells, or PBMCs provided the cDNA or gDNA that served as material.

Original processing methods: Quantification of nucleated cells was approximated via reference gene primer amplification. TCRdb keeps only in-frame clones here, not all; method: immunoSEQ multiplex PCR. Clone size and the V and J calls come from that table; the DNA yielded D and trimming. Here the sample spans some 320,000 clones, about 91% being singletons. The source material was peripheral blood. The chain joins TRBV28 to TRBJ2-7; TRBD1 matches at 7 bases. The sequence derives from a woman aged 25 to 39 who had recovered from COVID-19. The CDR3 region is CASSQQGNSYEQYF. The DNA for the CDR3 is TGTGCCAGCAGTCAACAGGGGAACTCCTACGAGCAGTACTTC.